Listed below are T cell receptor beta chains from one sample, sequenced in a study of shared clonotypes between healthy human individuals. Clones were read by immunoSEQ multiplex PCR, and TCRdb kept only the in-frame ones, dropping some. The sample shows approximately 2.1 million clones, 80% to 95% of them seen only once. The sample comprised naive CD4+ T cells from PBMCs. Receptor source: a man aged 18-30 years in good health. Some clones in this sample may be carry-over from other donors' samples. Each CDR3 is given with its conserved first and last residue. The D gene is left open where the match is weak. Some rows mark clone size as missing; the rest say once, few, many or name a class of expanded clone.

v_call	clone_size	d_call	j_call	cdr3_nt	cdr3_aa
TRBV9	-	-	TRBJ2-7	TGTGCCAGCAGCTCCCGCCGGGACCTATCCGAGCAGTACTTC	CASSSRRDLSEQYF
TRBV18	-	-	TRBJ2-7	TGTGCCAGCTCGACGACTAGTTACGAGCAGTACTTC	CASSTTSYEQYF
TRBV28	-	-	TRBJ2-4	TGTGCCAGCAGTTTGGGCGGGGCCAAAAACATTCAGTACTTC	CASSLGGAKNIQYF
TRBV9	-	-	TRBJ2-3	TGTGCCAGCAGCGTAGCTAGCCGCACAGATACGCAGTATTTT	CASSVASRTDTQYF
TRBV5-1	-	-	TRBJ1-2	TGCGCCAGCAGCTTGTCGCCGGGGAATGGCTACACCTTC	CASSLSPGNGYTF
TRBV28	-	-	TRBJ2-5	TGTGCCAGCAGTCTTGCGCCATCGGGGGCCTGGGAGACCCAGTACTTC	CASSLAPSGAWETQYF
TRBV18	once	-	TRBJ2-2	TGTGCCAGCTCACGACAGCTCCCTTATACGAACACCGGGGAGCTGTTTTTT	CASSRQLPYTNTGELFF
TRBV30	-	TRBD1	TRBJ2-5	TGTGCCTGGAGTGGGGGACAGGGTAGGCAGACCCAGTACTTC	CAWSGGQGRQTQYF
TRBV27	-	-	TRBJ1-1	TGTGCCAGCAGTTTATCAGGATACACTGAAGCTTTCTTT	CASSLSGYTEAFF
TRBV6-6	-	-	TRBJ1-2	TGTGCCAGCAGGCCCGAGACCCCGGGCTACACCTTC	CASRPETPGYTF
TRBV5-1	-	TRBD1	TRBJ2-2	TGCGCCAGCAGCTTGGTCCCGGGACAGGGTTTCGGGGAGCTGTTTTTT	CASSLVPGQGFGELFF
TRBV5-1	-	-	TRBJ2-5	TGCGCCAGCAGCTTGGACCTAAACCAAGAGACCCAGTACTTC	CASSLDLNQETQYF
TRBV2	-	-	TRBJ2-4	TGTGCCAGCAGTGTGACGGGATCTCTGAAAAACATTCAGTACTTC	CASSVTGSLKNIQYF
TRBV27	-	-	TRBJ2-1	TGTGCCAGCAGTTTACCCGGGACCACCGATGAGCAGTTCTTC	CASSLPGTTDEQFF
TRBV7-3	-	-	TRBJ2-1	TGTGCCAGCAGCCCTTTGGTAGCGCATGCAGATGAGCAGTTCTTC	CASSPLVAHADEQFF
TRBV27	-	-	TRBJ1-3	TGTGCCAGCAGTTTGTTACATCTCCGGGGAAACACCATATATTTT	CASSLLHLRGNTIYF
TRBV6-6	-	-	TRBJ1-3	TGTGCCAGCACCCCGCTCCAGGGGACTGGAAACACCATATATTTT	CASTPLQGTGNTIYF
TRBV19	-	-	TRBJ2-3	TGTGCCAGTAGCCCAAAAACTAGCACAGATACGCAGTATTTT	CASSPKTSTDTQYF
TRBV19	-	-	TRBJ1-2	TGTGCCAGTAAATCCTCGGATTCTAACTATGGCTACACCTTC	CASKSSDSNYGYTF
TRBV29-1	-	TRBD1	TRBJ1-2	TGCAGCGCACAACGGTTGGGACAGGGCTCCTATGGCTACACCTTC	CSAQRLGQGSYGYTF
TRBV7-2	-	-	TRBJ1-1	TGTGCCAGCAGCTCGCCCCAGGGGTACCGGAACACTGAAGCTTTCTTT	CASSSPQGYRNTEAFF
TRBV19	-	-	TRBJ1-5	TGTGCCAGTAGTACCCCCCGGTCAGGGGTGCAGCCCCAGCATTTT	CASSTPRSGVQPQHF
TRBV7-2	-	TRBD1	TRBJ1-2	TGTGCCAGCAGCGCCCGACAGGGGTATAACTATGGCTACACCTTC	CASSARQGYNYGYTF
TRBV7-9	once	-	TRBJ1-1	TGTGCCAGCAGCGCCGGCGGGATTAACACTGAAGCTTTCTTT	CASSAGGINTEAFF
TRBV10-1	-	-	TRBJ2-2	TGCGCCAGCAGAGGGGGGAGGGACACCGGGGAGCTGTTTTTT	CASRGGRDTGELFF
TRBV28	-	-	TRBJ1-5	TGTGCCAGCAGTTTATCTTGGTTGGCAGATAGCAATCAGCCCCAGCATTTT	CASSLSWLADSNQPQHF
TRBV29-1	-	-	TRBJ1-2	TGCAGCGTTGGTGGGGGGATGGGTGGCTACACCTTC	CSVGGGMGGYTF
TRBV19	-	-	TRBJ2-7	TGTGCCAGTAGCCTCGGACGTCGCGGCTCCTACGAGCAGTACTTC	CASSLGRRGSYEQYF
TRBV2	few	-	TRBJ1-5	TGTGCCAGCTCTTCCCCTCCGGCAGGTCAGCCCCAGCATTTT	CASSSPPAGQPQHF
TRBV14	-	TRBD2	TRBJ2-1	TGTGCCAGCAGCCATCTTAGCGGGAGTGGGTGGGAGCAGTTCTTC	CASSHLSGSGWEQFF
TRBV5-1	-	TRBD1	TRBJ1-2	TGCGCCAGCAGCTTGATGGACAGGACAAGCCCGAATAACTATGGCTACACCTTC	CASSLMDRTSPNNYGYTF
TRBV18	few	-	TRBJ1-1	TGTGCCAGCTCACGTTTGACGGGGAACACTGAAGCTTTCTTT	CASSRLTGNTEAFF
TRBV5-1	-	TRBD2	TRBJ2-1	TGCGCCAGCACTTGGATAGCGGGTTCCTACAATGAGCAGTTCTTC	CASTWIAGSYNEQFF
TRBV4-1	-	TRBD2	TRBJ2-7	TGCGCCAGCAGCCAGGCGAGCGGGAGAGCCCTCTACGAGCAGTACTTC	CASSQASGRALYEQYF
TRBV2	-	TRBD1	TRBJ2-5	TGTGCCAGCAATAAAGGGACAGGGAGTCGAGAGACCCAGTACTTC	CASNKGTGSRETQYF
TRBV11-3	-	TRBD1	TRBJ2-1	TGTGCCAGCCCCCTTAACCGGGACAGGGTATTTGAGCAGTTCTTC	CASPLNRDRVFEQFF
TRBV19	-	-	TRBJ1-6	TGTGCCAGTAGTATAGCGGACAGCTCCTATAATTCACCCCTCCACTTT	CASSIADSSYNSPLHF
TRBV11-2	-	-	TRBJ2-5	TGTGCCAGCAGCTTACACAGAGAGACCCAGTACTTC	CASSLHRETQYF
TRBV30	-	TRBD1	TRBJ1-5	TGTGCCTGGAGTGTATCGGGACAGCCACTTAGCAATCAGCCCCAGCATTTT	CAWSVSGQPLSNQPQHF
TRBV12-5	-	TRBD1	TRBJ2-5	TGTGCTAGTGGCCCTGGACAGGGCGAAGAGACCCAGTACTTC	CASGPGQGEETQYF
TRBV5-1	-	TRBD1	TRBJ2-5	TGCGCCAGCAGCGCAGGACAGGGTTCGGTTTCGGAGACCCAGTACTTC	CASSAGQGSVSETQYF
TRBV5-4	-	TRBD2	TRBJ2-3	TGTGCCAGCAGCGGAGGGGGGACTAGCGGTAGGAACACAGATACGCAGTATTTT	CASSGGGTSGRNTDTQYF
TRBV29-1	-	-	TRBJ2-3	TGCAGCGTCGGGGATGGACCAGATACGCAGTATTTT	CSVGDGPDTQYF
TRBV4-1	-	-	TRBJ1-2	TGCGCCAGCAGCCCCCTCGGGTCCCTTAACTATGGCTACACCTTC	CASSPLGSLNYGYTF
TRBV2	-	-	TRBJ1-5	TGTGCCAGCACTCCAGGGGTGATTCAGCCCCAGCATTTT	CASTPGVIQPQHF
TRBV6-5	-	-	TRBJ1-2	TGTGCCAGCAGTTACGGGTCGGGTTATGGCTACACCTTC	CASSYGSGYGYTF
TRBV30	-	TRBD2	TRBJ2-5	TGTGCCGTCGACGGCGCCGGGGGGCAAGAGACCCAGTACTTC	CAVDGAGGQETQYF
TRBV27	-	-	TRBJ1-5	TGTGCCAGCCAGCCCCAGCATTTT	CASQPQHF
TRBV4-1	-	TRBD1	TRBJ2-5	TGCGCCAGCAGCCAACCTGACAGGGGGGGCAAGGAGACCCAGTACTTC	CASSQPDRGGKETQYF
TRBV4-1	-	-	TRBJ2-5	TGCGCCAGCAGCCACAGCTGGGCAGATCAAGAGACCCAGTACTTC	CASSHSWADQETQYF
TRBV11-2	few	-	TRBJ2-3	TGTGCCAGCAGCTTAGGAGCCGGCACGCAGTATTTT	CASSLGAGTQYF
TRBV27	-	TRBD1	TRBJ2-2	TGTGCCAGCAGTTTAGACAGGGGTTCAGGGGAGCTGTTTTTT	CASSLDRGSGELFF
TRBV14	-	-	TRBJ2-6	TGTGCCAGCAGCCATTCCGCGGGGGCCAACGTCCTGACTTTC	CASSHSAGANVLTF
TRBV28	-	TRBD1	TRBJ2-2	TGTGCCAGCAGTTTAATCCTTCGGCAGGGGGCCGGGGAGCTGTTTTTT	CASSLILRQGAGELFF
TRBV5-4	once	-	TRBJ1-2	TGTGCCAGCAGCTTGGGGGGGGCAGTCTATGGCTACACCTTC	CASSLGGAVYGYTF
TRBV11-2	-	TRBD1	TRBJ1-2	TGTGCCAGCAGAACCGGGACAGGGGATCCATATGGCTACACCTTC	CASRTGTGDPYGYTF
TRBV7-8	-	TRBD1	TRBJ1-2	TGTGCCAGCAGCTTAAGGACAGGGGGCGGTGGCTACACCTTC	CASSLRTGGGGYTF
TRBV7-6	-	-	TRBJ1-3	TGTGCCAGCAGCTTGCTTCGAGGGGGTTCTGGAAACACCATATATTTT	CASSLLRGGSGNTIYF
TRBV7-9	-	TRBD2	TRBJ2-3	TGTGCCAGCAGCTTAACGCGGGAGGTTGAAGATACGCAGTATTTT	CASSLTREVEDTQYF
TRBV6-1	-	TRBD1	TRBJ1-4	TGTGCCAGCAATACCGGGACAGGGAATGAAAAACTGTTTTTT	CASNTGTGNEKLFF